This TCR beta chain was recovered during a study of T cell responses to AZD1222 COVID-19 vaccine. Overall study results and limits: Clonal diversity was possibly underestimated, and the donors were mostly white British, with more females. Every sample of the repertoires postdated the peak T cell response. Two AZD1222 doses significantly raised spike-specific TCR breadth and depth over controls.

This CDR3 region has 15 residues. Trimming took off 4 bases at V and 2 bases at J, with 12 bases between the two ends. CDR1 and CDR2 from the germline V gene are ENHRY and SYGVKD. Assay: immunoSEQ multiplex PCR; the TCRdb copy retains only in-frame clones and omits some. The data contain around 270,000 clones, roughly 93% of them singletons. A note on this clone: Its target is unknown.

This receptor was identified in an adult who received the AZD1222 COVID-19 vaccine. This chain joins TRBV10-3 and TRBJ1-5; D remains ambiguous. The sample here was peripheral blood, taken 28 days after the second AZD1222 dose. The CDR3 sequence is CAISAATGGNQPQHF. The CDR3 DNA reads TGTGCCATCAGTGCGGCGACGGGTGGCAATCAGCCCCAGCATTTT.